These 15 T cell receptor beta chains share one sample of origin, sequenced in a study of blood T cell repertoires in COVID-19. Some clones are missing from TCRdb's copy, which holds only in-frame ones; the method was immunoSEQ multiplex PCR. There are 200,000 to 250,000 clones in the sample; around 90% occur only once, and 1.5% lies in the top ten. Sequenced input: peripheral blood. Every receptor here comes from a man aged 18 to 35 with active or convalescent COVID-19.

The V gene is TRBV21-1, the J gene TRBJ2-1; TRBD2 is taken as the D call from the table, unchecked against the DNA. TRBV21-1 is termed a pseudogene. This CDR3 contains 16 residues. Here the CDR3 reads CASSRGGASSYNEQFF. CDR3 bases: TGTGCCAGCAGCAGAGGAGGGGCGAGCTCCTACAATGAGCAGTTCTTC.

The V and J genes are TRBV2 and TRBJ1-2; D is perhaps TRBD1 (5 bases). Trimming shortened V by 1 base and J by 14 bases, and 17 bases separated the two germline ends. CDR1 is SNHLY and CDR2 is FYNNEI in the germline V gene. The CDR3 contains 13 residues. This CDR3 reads CASSEVAGLLGTF. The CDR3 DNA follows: TGTGCCAGCAGTGAAGTGGCGGGGCTTCTTGGGACCTTC. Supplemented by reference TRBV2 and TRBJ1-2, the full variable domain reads EPEVTQTPSHQVTQMGQEVILRCVPISNHLYFYWYRQILGQKVEFLVSFYNNEISEKSEIFDDQFSVERPDGSNFTLKIRSTKLEDSAMYFCASSEVAGLLGTFGSGTRLTVV.

The CDR3 spells CASSIRGQGFSDTQYF. CDR3 nucleotides: TGTGCCAGTAGTATAAGGGGTCAGGGGTTCTCCGATACGCAGTATTTT. J is TRBJ2-3 and V is TRBV19; D might be TRBD1 (6 bases). Germline V gene sequence: CDR1 LNHDA, CDR2 SQIVND (reference sequence). The ends were cut back, 2 bases at V and 6 bases at J, with 18 bases in the middle. This CDR3 region has 16 residues.

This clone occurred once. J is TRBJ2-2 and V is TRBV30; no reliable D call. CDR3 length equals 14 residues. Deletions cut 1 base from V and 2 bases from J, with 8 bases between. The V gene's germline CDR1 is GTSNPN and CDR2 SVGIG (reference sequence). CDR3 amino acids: CAWSGRVNTGELFF. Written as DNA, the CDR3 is TGTGCCTGGAGTGGGAGAGTAAACACCGGGGAGCTGTTTTTT.

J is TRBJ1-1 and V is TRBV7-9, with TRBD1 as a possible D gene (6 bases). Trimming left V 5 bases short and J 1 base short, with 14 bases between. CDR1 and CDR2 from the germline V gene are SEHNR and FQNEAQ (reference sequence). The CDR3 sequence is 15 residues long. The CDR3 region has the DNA TGTGCCAGCAGCCCGATGGGACACCAGAACACTGAAGCTTTCTTT. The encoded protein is CASSPMGHQNTEAFF.

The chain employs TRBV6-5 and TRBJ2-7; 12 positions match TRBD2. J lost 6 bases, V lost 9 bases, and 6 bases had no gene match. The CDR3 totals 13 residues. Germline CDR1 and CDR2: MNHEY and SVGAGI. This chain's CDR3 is CASKLAGGFEQYF. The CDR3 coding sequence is TGTGCCAGTAAGCTAGCGGGAGGGTTCGAGCAGTACTTC.

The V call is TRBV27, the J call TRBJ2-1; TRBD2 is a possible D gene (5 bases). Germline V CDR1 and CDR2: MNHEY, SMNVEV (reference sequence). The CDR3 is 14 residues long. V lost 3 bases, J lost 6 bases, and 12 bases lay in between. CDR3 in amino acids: CASSFLGESNEQFF. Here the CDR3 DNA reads TGTGCCAGCAGTTTTCTCGGGGAAAGCAATGAGCAGTTCTTC.

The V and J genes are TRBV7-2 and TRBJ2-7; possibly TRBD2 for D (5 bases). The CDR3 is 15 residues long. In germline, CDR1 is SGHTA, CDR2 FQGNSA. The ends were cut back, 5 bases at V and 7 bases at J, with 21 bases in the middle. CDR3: CASSPGGGLKSEQYF. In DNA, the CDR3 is TGTGCCAGCAGCCCCGGTGGAGGTCTGAAGAGTGAGCAGTACTTC.

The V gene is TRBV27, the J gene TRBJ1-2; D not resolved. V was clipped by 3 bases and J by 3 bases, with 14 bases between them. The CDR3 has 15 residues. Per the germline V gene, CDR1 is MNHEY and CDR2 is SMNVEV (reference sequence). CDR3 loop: CASSFSSYYDYGYTF. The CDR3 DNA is TGTGCCAGCAGTTTCTCGTCGTACTACGACTATGGCTACACCTTC.

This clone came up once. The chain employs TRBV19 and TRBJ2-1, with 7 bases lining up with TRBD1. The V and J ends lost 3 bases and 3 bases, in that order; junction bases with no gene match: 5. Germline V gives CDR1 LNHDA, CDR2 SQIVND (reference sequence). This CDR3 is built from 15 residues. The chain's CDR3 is CASSISTGSYNEQFF. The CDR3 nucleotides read TGTGCCAGTAGTATCTCGACAGGGAGCTACAATGAGCAGTTCTTC.

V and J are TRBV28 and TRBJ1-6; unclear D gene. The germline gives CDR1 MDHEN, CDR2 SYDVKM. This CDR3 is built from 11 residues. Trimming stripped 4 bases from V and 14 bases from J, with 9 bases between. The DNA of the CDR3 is TGTGCCAGCAGTTCTAGTCCTGCCCTCCACTTT. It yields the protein CASSSSPALHF.

CDR3 DNA sequence: TGTGCCAGCAGCTTAATTGGACAGGGTGAAAATGAGCAGTTCTTC. It specifies CASSLIGQGENEQFF. This chain uses TRBV7-6 with TRBJ2-1; 8 bases match TRBD1. Germline V CDR1 and CDR2: SGHVS, FNYEAQ. This CDR3 has 15 amino acids. Losses at the gene ends were 2 bases for V and 7 bases for J; bases not matched to a gene: 7.

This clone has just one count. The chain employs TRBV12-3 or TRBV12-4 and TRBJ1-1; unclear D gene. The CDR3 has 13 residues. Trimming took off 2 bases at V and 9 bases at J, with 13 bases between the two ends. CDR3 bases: TGTGCCAGCAGTTTAATGGAGGATTCGAAAGCTTTCTTT. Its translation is CASSLMEDSKAFF.

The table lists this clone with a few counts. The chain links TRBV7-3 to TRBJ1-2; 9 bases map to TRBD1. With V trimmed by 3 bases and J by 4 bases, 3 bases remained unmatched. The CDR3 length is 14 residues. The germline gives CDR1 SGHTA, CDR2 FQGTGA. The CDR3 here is CASSLQGQGYGYTF. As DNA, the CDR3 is TGTGCCAGCAGCTTGCAGGGACAGGGCTATGGCTACACCTTC.

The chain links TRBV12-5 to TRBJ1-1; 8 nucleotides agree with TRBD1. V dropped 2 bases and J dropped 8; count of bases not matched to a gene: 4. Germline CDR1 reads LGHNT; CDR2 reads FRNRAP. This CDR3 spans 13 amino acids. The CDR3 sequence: CASGLSGGKEAFF. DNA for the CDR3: TGTGCTAGTGGTTTGTCAGGGGGCAAGGAAGCTTTCTTT.